This T cell receptor (beta chain) was captured by sequencing in a study of vaccination and CD4 T cells after COVID-19. Turning to the study itself: Either the Pfizer-BioNTech BNT162b2 or Moderna mRNA-1273 vaccine was given as two doses. Collection of post-vaccine samples followed dose two by a median about 72 days, spanning a range of 14 to 241. Day 14 and days 161 to 241 post-vaccination were the time points at which a few convalescent patients were sampled. Once diagnosed, patients had post-COVID samples drawn a median roughly 100 days later (range 35 to 161).

The CDR3 totals 15 residues. CDR1 and CDR2 from the germline V gene are MNHEY and SMNVEV (reference sequence). Trimming cost V 8 bases and J 9 bases; bases outside gene matches: 17. Cultured CD4+ T cells had their DNA profiled by the Oncomine TCR Beta short-read assay. MiXCR was run by TCRdb on the PCR reads, yielding one entry per CDR3 protein. The sample includes about 26,000 distinct CDR3 sequences, under 40% of them seen just once. A word on this clonotype: What it binds is not known.

The time point here: late sampling 161 to 241 days after vaccination in a few convalescent patients. Treatment in this sample: approximately 9-day PBMC culture with coronavirus spike peptide pools or control peptides (ViraFEST assay). This receptor was obtained from a human donor who had recovered from COVID-19. The specimen comprised CD4+ T cells from blood, cultured in vitro, sampled about 7 months after SARS-CoV-2 vaccination. The V call is TRBV27, the J call TRBJ2-5; 8 nucleotides agree with TRBD2. The CDR3, as DNA: TGTGCCAGCGGTAAAGCGGGAGACTACTCCCCGGCCCAGTACTTC. Translating it yields CASGKAGDYSPAQYF.